Reported below is one T cell receptor beta chain. Other DNA sequences in this sample translate to the same CDR3. Per germline, CDR1 MNHEY and CDR2 SMNVEV (reference sequence). V was shortened by 3 bases and J by 2 bases, with 11 bases between the two germline ends. The CDR3 has 14 amino acids. This record comes from a study of shared clonotypes between healthy human individuals. Produced via immunoSEQ multiplex PCR; TCRdb's table is partial and in-frame only. The sample lists about 2.1 million clones; around 93% were seen once. Naive CD8 cells lacked CD45RO, underwent positive selection for CCR7 and left out terminally differentiated effector memory CD45RA+ cells.

The sequence came from a man younger than 30 in good health. Some clones in this sample may be carry-over from other donors' samples. This chain uses TRBV27 with TRBJ2-7; D is possibly TRBD1 (5 bases). Sequencing used naive CD8+ T cells from PBMCs. The CDR3 loop is CASSFDRSAYEQYF. In DNA form, the CDR3 reads TGTGCCAGCAGTTTTGACAGATCGGCCTACGAGCAGTACTTC.